A selection of T cell receptor beta chains follows, all from one sample in a study of blood T cell repertoires in COVID-19. Generated by immunoSEQ multiplex PCR, the TCRdb table keeps only in-frame clones and is missing some. The data show about 360,000 clones, approximately 85% seen once. Input material: PBMCs or T cells enriched from blood (not recorded which). The receptors stem from a woman aged 40-49 years with acute COVID-19. Each CDR3 is given with its conserved first and last residue. A D gene is named only where the DNA matches it firmly. The listing skips clone size in some rows; elsewhere it reads once, few, many or a size class.

cdr3_length: 17
d_call: NA
v_call: TRBV13
j_call: TRBJ2-1
clone_size: NA
cdr3_aa: CASSHPPGGGGAGEQFF
cdr3_nt: TGTGCCAGCAGCCACCCCCCGGGGGGCGGGGGAGCTGGGGAGCAGTTCTTC

cdr3_length: 14
d_call: TRBD1
v_call: TRBV30
j_call: TRBJ1-2
clone_size: NA
cdr3_aa: CAWNKGQGDYGYTF
cdr3_nt: TGTGCCTGGAATAAAGGACAGGGGGACTATGGCTACACCTTC

cdr3_length: 15
d_call: NA
v_call: TRBV12-5
j_call: TRBJ2-3
clone_size: NA
cdr3_aa: CASGGHRDSTDTQYF
cdr3_nt: TGTGCTAGTGGTGGACACAGGGATTCCACAGATACGCAGTATTTT

cdr3_length: 16
d_call: TRBD1
v_call: TRBV5-1
j_call: TRBJ1-3
clone_size: NA
cdr3_aa: CASSLVGTAGGNTIYF
cdr3_nt: TGCGCCAGCAGCTTGGTAGGGACAGCGGGTGGAAACACCATATATTTT

cdr3_length: 17
d_call: NA
v_call: TRBV4-1
j_call: TRBJ1-6
clone_size: NA
cdr3_aa: CASSQLEPGEVHSPLHF
cdr3_nt: TGCGCCAGCAGCCAACTCGAGCCGGGAGAGGTGCATTCACCCCTCCACTTT

cdr3_length: 15
d_call: TRBD2
v_call: TRBV5-1
j_call: TRBJ2-7
clone_size: NA
cdr3_aa: CASTPRAGVPYEQYF
cdr3_nt: TGCGCCAGCACCCCAAGAGCGGGGGTTCCCTACGAGCAGTACTTC

cdr3_length: 17
d_call: TRBD2
v_call: TRBV10-3
j_call: TRBJ2-1
clone_size: NA
cdr3_aa: CAISESRTSGGANEQFF
cdr3_nt: TGTGCCATCAGTGAGTCAAGGACTAGCGGGGGGGCGAATGAGCAGTTCTTC

cdr3_length: 16
d_call: NA
v_call: TRBV29-1
j_call: TRBJ2-3
clone_size: NA
cdr3_aa: CSVEDHRKRGTDTQYF
cdr3_nt: TGCAGCGTTGAAGACCACAGGAAAAGGGGCACAGATACGCAGTATTTT

cdr3_length: 13
d_call: TRBD1
v_call: TRBV12-3/TRBV12-4
j_call: TRBJ1-2
clone_size: NA
cdr3_aa: CASSTGQGYGYTF
cdr3_nt: TGTGCCAGCAGCACGGGACAGGGATATGGCTACACCTTC

cdr3_length: 17
d_call: TRBD2
v_call: TRBV3-1/TRBV3-2
j_call: TRBJ2-2
clone_size: NA
cdr3_aa: CASSQDRGLGNTGELFF
cdr3_nt: TGTGCCAGCAGCCAAGACCGGGGACTAGGAAACACCGGGGAGCTGTTTTTT

cdr3_length: 14
d_call: NA
v_call: TRBV6-5
j_call: TRBJ1-6
clone_size: NA
cdr3_aa: CASSRTRENSPLHF
cdr3_nt: TGTGCCAGCAGCCGAACGAGGGAGAATTCACCCCTCCACTTT

cdr3_length: 11
d_call: NA
v_call: TRBV11-2
j_call: TRBJ2-7
clone_size: NA
cdr3_aa: CASSPTTGVFF
cdr3_nt: TGTGCCAGCAGCCCGACCACGGGGGTTTTTTTC

cdr3_length: 12
d_call: NA
v_call: TRBV28
j_call: TRBJ1-1
clone_size: few
cdr3_aa: CAGSGGTTEAFF
cdr3_nt: TGTGCCGGTAGCGGGGGAACGACTGAAGCTTTCTTT

cdr3_length: 15
d_call: TRBD2
v_call: TRBV6-5
j_call: TRBJ2-3
clone_size: NA
cdr3_aa: CASSYYGGGTDTQYF
cdr3_nt: TGTGCCAGCAGTTACTACGGGGGGGGCACAGATACGCAGTATTTT

cdr3_length: 16
d_call: NA
v_call: TRBV27
j_call: TRBJ2-2
clone_size: NA
cdr3_aa: CASSLRSSGATGELFF
cdr3_nt: TGTGCCAGCAGTTTACGTTCTTCAGGGGCCACCGGGGAGCTGTTTTTT

cdr3_length: 14
d_call: TRBD1
v_call: TRBV6-5
j_call: TRBJ2-7
clone_size: NA
cdr3_aa: CASSYSDRGYEQYF
cdr3_nt: TGTGCCAGCAGTTATTCAGACAGGGGTTACGAGCAGTACTTC

cdr3_length: 17
d_call: TRBD1
v_call: TRBV11-2
j_call: TRBJ1-6
clone_size: many
cdr3_aa: CASSLDQRQGPFTPLHF
cdr3_nt: TGTGCCAGCAGCTTAGATCAAAGACAGGGGCCATTCACACCCCTCCACTTT

cdr3_length: 13
d_call: NA
v_call: TRBV12-3/TRBV12-4
j_call: TRBJ2-7
clone_size: NA
cdr3_aa: CASSLTGTYEQYF
cdr3_nt: TGTGCCAGCAGCTTAACAGGTACCTACGAGCAGTACTTC

cdr3_length: 14
d_call: NA
v_call: TRBV10-3
j_call: TRBJ1-6
clone_size: NA
cdr3_aa: CAISEAGQNSPLHF
cdr3_nt: TGTGCCATCAGTGAGGCCGGACAGAATTCACCCCTCCACTTT

cdr3_length: 17
d_call: TRBD1
v_call: TRBV19
j_call: TRBJ1-5
clone_size: NA
cdr3_aa: CASRDRIRDLGNQPQHF
cdr3_nt: TGTGCCAGTAGGGACAGGATCCGAGATCTGGGTAATCAGCCCCAGCATTTT

cdr3_length: 16
d_call: TRBD2
v_call: TRBV15
j_call: TRBJ2-1
clone_size: NA
cdr3_aa: CATSRGTSRSYNEQFF
cdr3_nt: TGTGCCACCAGCAGAGGGACTAGCCGTTCCTACAATGAGCAGTTCTTC

cdr3_length: 12
d_call: NA
v_call: TRBV19
j_call: TRBJ1-5
clone_size: NA
cdr3_aa: CASSYGVSPQHF
cdr3_nt: TGTGCCAGTAGTTACGGAGTTTCGCCCCAGCATTTT

cdr3_length: 15
d_call: NA
v_call: TRBV11-2
j_call: TRBJ1-5
clone_size: NA
cdr3_aa: CASSATLGGNQPQHF
cdr3_nt: TGTGCCAGCAGCGCGACCCTCGGAGGCAATCAGCCCCAGCATTTT

cdr3_length: 14
d_call: TRBD1
v_call: TRBV10-3
j_call: TRBJ1-5
clone_size: NA
cdr3_aa: CAISEGQGNQPQHF
cdr3_nt: TGTGCCATCAGTGAGGGACAGGGGAATCAGCCCCAGCATTTT

cdr3_length: 16
d_call: TRBD2
v_call: TRBV5-1
j_call: TRBJ2-5
clone_size: NA
cdr3_aa: CASSLVPSGEQETQYF
cdr3_nt: TGCGCCAGCAGCTTGGTTCCTAGCGGGGAACAAGAGACCCAGTACTTC

cdr3_length: 17
d_call: TRBD2
v_call: TRBV10-3
j_call: TRBJ2-3
clone_size: once
cdr3_aa: CAISASGSRGSTDTQYF
cdr3_nt: TGTGCCATCAGTGCCTCCGGCTCGCGGGGGAGCACAGATACGCAGTATTTT

cdr3_length: 16
d_call: TRBD2
v_call: TRBV4-1
j_call: TRBJ2-3
clone_size: NA
cdr3_aa: CASSQDVGGTADTQYF
cdr3_nt: TGCGCCAGCAGCCAAGATGTCGGGGGGACGGCAGATACGCAGTATTTT

cdr3_length: 14
d_call: TRBD1
v_call: TRBV10-3
j_call: TRBJ2-7
clone_size: NA
cdr3_aa: CAIRPGQGRYEQYF
cdr3_nt: TGTGCCATCAGACCGGGACAGGGGCGGTACGAGCAGTACTTC

cdr3_length: 15
d_call: TRBD1
v_call: TRBV2
j_call: TRBJ1-4
clone_size: NA
cdr3_aa: CASSRDRALNEKLFF
cdr3_nt: TGTGCCAGCAGTCGAGACAGGGCACTAAATGAAAAACTGTTTTTT

cdr3_length: 15
d_call: TRBD1
v_call: TRBV18
j_call: TRBJ1-3
clone_size: once
cdr3_aa: CASSPGQGSGNTIYF
cdr3_nt: TGTGCCAGCTCACCGGGACAGGGGTCCGGAAACACCATATATTTT

cdr3_length: 16
d_call: TRBD2
v_call: TRBV2
j_call: TRBJ2-3
clone_size: NA
cdr3_aa: CASRASGGALTDTQYF
cdr3_nt: TGTGCCAGCAGGGCTAGCGGGGGGGCGCTCACAGATACGCAGTATTTT

cdr3_length: 15
d_call: NA
v_call: TRBV27
j_call: TRBJ1-3
clone_size: NA
cdr3_aa: CASRSDGSSGNTIYF
cdr3_nt: TGTGCCAGCAGGTCCGACGGGAGCTCTGGAAACACCATATATTTT

cdr3_length: 15
d_call: NA
v_call: TRBV20-1
j_call: TRBJ2-1
clone_size: NA
cdr3_aa: CSASSLGSSYNEQFF
cdr3_nt: TGCAGTGCTAGTAGCTTGGGGAGCTCCTACAATGAGCAGTTCTTC

cdr3_length: 15
d_call: NA
v_call: TRBV4-1
j_call: TRBJ1-4
clone_size: NA
cdr3_aa: CASSQESATNEKLFF
cdr3_nt: TGCGCCAGCAGCCAAGAGTCGGCAACTAATGAAAAACTGTTTTTT

cdr3_length: 13
d_call: NA
v_call: TRBV29-1
j_call: TRBJ2-5
clone_size: NA
cdr3_aa: CSVRWLIQETQYF
cdr3_nt: TGCAGCGTTCGATGGCTGATCCAAGAGACCCAGTACTTC

cdr3_length: 15
d_call: NA
v_call: TRBV29-1
j_call: TRBJ2-3
clone_size: NA
cdr3_aa: CSVLTDRRDTDTQYF
cdr3_nt: TGCAGCGTCCTCACTGATCGAAGAGACACAGATACGCAGTATTTT

cdr3_length: 13
d_call: NA
v_call: TRBV10-3
j_call: TRBJ1-3
clone_size: NA
cdr3_aa: CAISEQKGNTIYF
cdr3_nt: TGTGCCATCAGTGAACAGAAAGGAAACACCATATATTTT

cdr3_length: 16
d_call: TRBD1
v_call: TRBV4-1
j_call: TRBJ1-6
clone_size: NA
cdr3_aa: CASSQPNRDRGSPLHF
cdr3_nt: TGCGCCAGCAGCCAACCTAACCGGGACAGGGGTTCACCCCTCCACTTT

cdr3_length: 16
d_call: TRBD1
v_call: TRBV24-1
j_call: TRBJ2-3
clone_size: NA
cdr3_aa: CATSDQDRVGADTQYF
cdr3_nt: TGTGCCACCAGTGATCAGGACAGGGTTGGTGCAGATACGCAGTATTTT

cdr3_length: 15
d_call: TRBD1
v_call: TRBV9
j_call: TRBJ1-2
clone_size: NA
cdr3_aa: CASSPRLGQAYGYTF
cdr3_nt: TGTGCCAGCAGCCCCAGACTGGGACAGGCCTATGGCTACACCTTC

cdr3_length: 15
d_call: TRBD1
v_call: TRBV13
j_call: TRBJ1-3
clone_size: NA
cdr3_aa: CASSQMGQGDYTIYF
cdr3_nt: TGTGCCAGCAGCCAAATGGGACAGGGGGACTACACCATATATTTT

cdr3_length: 13
d_call: NA
v_call: TRBV18
j_call: TRBJ1-2
clone_size: few
cdr3_aa: CASSAGLEYGYTF
cdr3_nt: TGTGCCAGCTCAGCCGGACTGGAATATGGCTACACCTTC

cdr3_length: 14
d_call: NA
v_call: TRBV9
j_call: TRBJ1-6
clone_size: NA
cdr3_aa: CASSFRGGESPLHF
cdr3_nt: TGTGCCAGCAGCTTTCGCGGGGGGGAATCACCCCTCCACTTT

cdr3_length: 15
d_call: NA
v_call: TRBV5-6
j_call: TRBJ2-5
clone_size: NA
cdr3_aa: CASSSTQGSRETQYF
cdr3_nt: TGTGCCAGCAGCTCGACACAGGGAAGTCGGGAGACCCAGTACTTC

cdr3_length: 19
d_call: NA
v_call: TRBV2
j_call: TRBJ1-5
clone_size: NA
cdr3_aa: CARDLNGTPWWEWFQPQHF
cdr3_nt: TGTGCCAGAGACTTGAACGGGACACCCTGGTGGGAATGGTTTCAGCCCCAGCATTTT

cdr3_length: 16
d_call: TRBD2
v_call: TRBV9
j_call: TRBJ2-5
clone_size: NA
cdr3_aa: CASSSKTSGGPETQYF
cdr3_nt: TGTGCCAGCAGCTCAAAGACTAGCGGGGGGCCCGAGACCCAGTACTTC

cdr3_length: 15
d_call: NA
v_call: TRBV5-4
j_call: TRBJ1-1
clone_size: NA
cdr3_aa: CASSYLRGRVTEAFF
cdr3_nt: TGTGCCAGCAGCTACCTCAGGGGTAGGGTCACTGAAGCTTTCTTT

cdr3_length: 16
d_call: NA
v_call: TRBV3-1/TRBV3-2
j_call: TRBJ2-4
clone_size: NA
cdr3_aa: CASSQAWALAKNIQYF
cdr3_nt: TGTGCCAGCAGCCAAGCATGGGCGTTAGCCAAAAACATTCAGTACTTC

cdr3_length: 17
d_call: TRBD2
v_call: TRBV7-6
j_call: TRBJ2-2
clone_size: NA
cdr3_aa: CASSGTSGYPNTGELFF
cdr3_nt: TGTGCCAGCAGCGGGACTAGCGGTTATCCGAACACCGGGGAGCTGTTTTTT

cdr3_length: 13
d_call: NA
v_call: TRBV24-1
j_call: TRBJ1-1
clone_size: NA
cdr3_aa: CATSGRHNTEAFF
cdr3_nt: TGTGCCACCAGTGGACGACACAACACTGAAGCTTTCTTT

cdr3_length: 15
d_call: NA
v_call: TRBV3-1/TRBV3-2
j_call: TRBJ1-4
clone_size: NA
cdr3_aa: CASSQDPGSREKLFF
cdr3_nt: TGTGCCAGCAGCCAAGATCCCGGGAGTCGGGAAAAACTGTTTTTT

cdr3_length: 13
d_call: NA
v_call: TRBV6-5
j_call: TRBJ1-1
clone_size: few
cdr3_aa: CASRRTVVREAFF
cdr3_nt: TGTGCCAGCAGGCGAACGGTCGTGAGGGAAGCTTTCTTT

cdr3_length: 12
d_call: NA
v_call: TRBV5-1
j_call: TRBJ2-1
clone_size: NA
cdr3_aa: CASSFSGDEQFF
cdr3_nt: TGCGCCAGCAGCTTCAGCGGCGATGAGCAGTTCTTC

cdr3_length: 12
d_call: NA
v_call: TRBV6-5
j_call: TRBJ1-1
clone_size: once
cdr3_aa: CASSRRTDEAFF
cdr3_nt: TGTGCCAGCAGTAGACGGACAGATGAAGCTTTCTTT

cdr3_length: 13
d_call: NA
v_call: TRBV6-5
j_call: TRBJ1-2
clone_size: NA
cdr3_aa: CASSRGGNYGYTF
cdr3_nt: TGTGCCAGCAGCAGGGGAGGGAACTATGGCTACACCTTC

cdr3_length: 14
d_call: NA
v_call: TRBV3-1/TRBV3-2
j_call: TRBJ2-5
clone_size: NA
cdr3_aa: CASSQDSGARTQYF
cdr3_nt: TGTGCCAGCAGCCAAGATTCAGGGGCTCGGACCCAGTACTTC

cdr3_length: 14
d_call: NA
v_call: TRBV7-9
j_call: TRBJ2-2
clone_size: NA
cdr3_aa: CASSQRLGTGELFF
cdr3_nt: TGTGCCAGCAGCCAGCGACTCGGAACCGGGGAGCTGTTTTTT

cdr3_length: 14
d_call: TRBD1
v_call: TRBV29-1
j_call: TRBJ1-1
clone_size: few
cdr3_aa: CSVVRQGPRTEAFF
cdr3_nt: TGCAGCGTAGTCCGACAGGGACCGAGGACTGAAGCTTTCTTT

cdr3_length: 12
d_call: NA
v_call: TRBV2
j_call: TRBJ1-6
clone_size: NA
cdr3_aa: CASEDTNSPLHF
cdr3_nt: TGTGCCAGCGAGGACACTAATTCACCCCTCCACTTT